These 22 T cell receptor beta chains came from one sample sequenced in a study of cytomegalovirus exposure and HLA in healthy donors. The PCR used 60 Vbeta and 13 Jbeta primers. Generated by immunoSEQ multiplex PCR, the TCRdb table keeps only in-frame clones and is missing some. This sample carries roughly 130,000 clones, approximately 61% of them seen once, and the ten largest clones take 1.6%. Sequenced input: PBMCs. The origin of the receptors is a man aged 25 to 40 in good health and CMV-seropositive.

This clone was seen a few times. The rearrangement links TRBV29-1 to TRBJ2-7; 10 bases fit TRBD1. The V segment lost 6 bases and the J segment 5 bases; nucleotides outside the gene matches: 4. The germline CDR1 and CDR2 sequences are SQVTM and ANQGSEA. The CDR3 has 12 amino acids. The CDR3 DNA is TGCAGCGTAGACGGACAGGGGGACGAGCAGTACTTC. Its translation is CSVDGQGDEQYF.

The chain joins TRBV5-4 to TRBJ2-2, with 9 bases identical to TRBD1. J gave up 5 bases and V 4 bases, and 12 bases lay outside the gene matches. This CDR3 region has 17 residues. Germline V CDR1 and CDR2: SGHNT, YYREEE (reference sequence). The CDR3 DNA sequence: TGTGCCAGCAGCCGGATAAAACAGGGGGCAGGAACCGGGGAGCTGTTTTTT. This gives the protein CASSRIKQGAGTGELFF.

The chain employs TRBV19 and TRBJ2-5; TRBD2 aligns across 12 bases. The CDR3 loop spans 14 amino acids. The V gene end was trimmed by 6 bases and the J gene end by 5 bases; junction bases not matched to a gene: 4. Germline V gene data show CDR1 as LNHDA and CDR2 as SQIVND (reference sequence). The CDR3 here is CASRRTSGMETQYF. The CDR3 DNA sequence: TGTGCCAGTAGGAGGACTAGCGGGATGGAGACCCAGTACTTC.

The rearrangement links TRBV5-1 to TRBJ2-7, with D possibly matching TRBD2 (6 bases). The V gene lost 5 bases and the J gene lost 3 bases, with 18 bases spanning the gap. The CDR3 contains 15 residues. Germline V gives CDR1 SGHRS, CDR2 YFSETQ. The CDR3 reads CASSGGIGHYYEQYF. The CDR3 DNA sequence: TGCGCCAGCAGTGGGGGGATTGGGCACTACTACGAGCAGTACTTC.

The chain carries TRBV28 and TRBJ1-4; D not certain. Germline V gene sequence: CDR1 MDHEN, CDR2 SYDVKM. The CDR3 sequence is 15 residues long. Between the trimmed V and J ends, which lost 10 bases and 4 bases, there was a span of 19 bases. As DNA, the CDR3 is TGTGCCACCGTCGGCTTTACAGCTAATAATGAAAAACTGTTTTTT. Translating gives CATVGFTANNEKLFF.

J is TRBJ2-2 and V is TRBV4-3; D ambiguous. There are 14 residues in the CDR3. Trimming cost V 5 bases and J 4 bases, with 11 bases left between them. Germline-derived CDR1 and CDR2 are LGHNA and YSLEER. CDR3 region: CASSWALGTGELFF. DNA of the CDR3: TGCGCCAGCAGCTGGGCCCTGGGCACCGGGGAGCTGTTTTTT.

The rearrangement uses TRBV6-5 and TRBJ2-3; TRBD1 matches 10 bases. Trimming removed 0 bases from V and 6 bases from J; junction bases left unmatched: 0. Germline CDR1 MNHEY, CDR2 SVGAGI. This CDR3 is built from 14 residues. The CDR3 nucleotides are TGTGCCAGCAGTTACTCGACAGGGGGCGATACGCAGTATTTT. It yields the protein CASSYSTGGDTQYF.

The genes are TRBV28 and TRBJ2-5; D may be TRBD1 (5 bases). V lost 4 bases and J lost 1, with 10 bases in between. Germline V gene lookup returns CDR1 MDHEN and CDR2 SYDVKM. The CDR3 runs to 14 residues. The CDR3 DNA reads TGTGCCAGCAGTTACACTGACAGCCAAGAGACCCAGTACTTC. It translates to CASSYTDSQETQYF. Full variable domain (remainder filled in from reference TRBV28 and TRBJ2-5): DVKVTQSSRYLVKRTGEKVFLECVQDMDHENMFWYRQDPGLGLRLIYFSYDVKMKEKGDIPEGYSVSREKKERFSLILESASTNQTSMYLCASSYTDSQETQYFGPGTRLLVL.

The chain links TRBV6-5 to TRBJ2-6; 8 nucleotides align to TRBD2. Germline V gene sequence: CDR1 MNHEY, CDR2 SVGAGI. With V trimmed by 0 bases and J by 4 bases, 2 bases remained unmatched. The CDR3 runs to 16 residues. CDR3 in DNA: TGTGCCAGCAGTTACTCCGCGGGGGGAGGGGCCAACGTCCTGACTTTC. Residues: CASSYSAGGGANVLTF.

The V gene is TRBV4-2, the J gene TRBJ2-1; 9 nucleotides agree with TRBD2. From germline, CDR1 is LGHNA and CDR2 YNFKEQ. The CDR3 is 15 amino acids. The V gene end was trimmed by 0 bases and the J gene end by 9 bases; junction bases not matched to a gene: 6. CDR3 sequence (DNA): TGTGCCAGCAGCCAAGAACCGGGACTAGCTATTGAGCAGTTCTTC. As protein: CASSQEPGLAIEQFF.

This clone was detected only once. Germline and junction disagree at one end, which may indicate a read error. CDR3 sequence reads: CASSQRTSSSHEQYF. Written as DNA, the CDR3 is TGTGCCAGCAGCCAACGGACTAGTTCCTCCCACGAGCAGTACTTC. The chain has TRBV14 and TRBJ2-7; TRBD2 agrees at 7 bases. Germline CDR1 is SGHDN and CDR2 is FVKESK. The CDR3 consists of 15 residues.

J is TRBJ2-5 and V is TRBV5-1, with D perhaps matching TRBD2 (6 bases). Trimming left V 3 bases short and J 4 bases short, with 13 bases between. In germline, CDR1 is SGHRS, CDR2 YFSETQ. The CDR3 length is 14 residues. The CDR3: CASSWAIGGETQYF. The CDR3 nucleotides are TGCGCCAGCAGCTGGGCCATCGGGGGAGAGACCCAGTACTTC.

This sequence joins TRBV9 and TRBJ2-1, with 12 positions matching TRBD1. After removal of 2 bases from V and 10 bases from J, the junction contained 10 bases not matched to a gene. The CDR3 has 16 residues. CDR1 is SGDLS and CDR2 is YYNGEE in the germline V gene. CDR3 region: CASSVGTGGFISEQFF. The CDR3 bases are TGTGCCAGCAGCGTCGGGACAGGGGGCTTTATATCCGAGCAGTTCTTC. The full variable domain, completed using reference TRBV9 and TRBJ2-1, is DSGVTQTPKHLITATGQRVTLRCSPRSGDLSVYWYQQSLDQGLQFLIQYYNGEERAKGNILERFSAQQFPDLHSELNLSSLELGDSALYFCASSVGTGGFISEQFFGPGTRLTVL.

The chain joins TRBV15 to TRBJ2-4; D might be TRBD2 (5 bases). Germline V CDR1 and CDR2: LNHNV, YYDKDF (reference sequence). The V and J ends lost 0 bases and 7 bases respectively, with 13 bases between them. There are 15 residues in the CDR3. The CDR3 sequence is CATSREEGAGNIQYF. In nucleotides, the CDR3 is TGTGCCACCAGCAGAGAAGAGGGCGCGGGTAACATTCAGTACTTC.

For the CDR3, the DNA is TGTGCCAGCAGCTGGGGCAGCGGGGGCTACAATGAGCAGTTCTTC. Translating gives CASSWGSGGYNEQFF. This chain joins TRBV7-9 and TRBJ2-1; 8 nucleotides agree with TRBD2. The CDR3 length is 15 residues. The trim removed 4 bases at V and 3 bases at J, leaving 5 bases unmatched. CDR1 SEHNR and CDR2 FQNEAQ come from the germline V gene (reference sequence).

The rearrangement links TRBV6-1 to TRBJ2-3; a weak D match, TRBD1 (6 bases). The CDR3 covers 15 residues. Germline V gene data show CDR1 as MNHNS and CDR2 as SASEGT. V was cut by 4 bases and J by 2 bases, with 13 bases left in between. The CDR3 nucleotides are TGTGCCAGCAGTGTTAGCAGGGGCTACACAGATACGCAGTATTTT. Translating it yields CASSVSRGYTDTQYF.

This clone was seen only a few times. The chain uses TRBV5-1 and TRBJ2-7; 9 bases line up with TRBD1. Germline CDR1 is SGHRS and CDR2 is YFSETQ. V shed 4 bases, J shed 7 bases, and the junction held 15 bases outside the gene matches. The CDR3 consists of 16 residues. This chain's CDR3 is CASSRTLQGASGEQYF. The CDR3 coding sequence is TGCGCCAGCAGCCGGACTCTACAGGGGGCATCGGGAGAGCAGTACTTC.

This chain connects TRBV10-3 to TRBJ2-1, with 8 bases lining up with TRBD2. Per germline, CDR1 ENHRY and CDR2 SYGVKD. J was trimmed by 5 bases and V by 3 bases; bases with no gene match: 9. This CDR3 region has 16 residues. The CDR3: CAISEFMAGGDNEQFF. The CDR3 coding sequence is TGTGCCATCAGTGAATTCATGGCGGGAGGTGACAATGAGCAGTTCTTC.

In regard to this clone: The junction and the germline gene differ at one end; a read error may be behind it. V gene TRBV7-9 combines with J gene TRBJ1-1, with 7 positions matching TRBD1. CDR1 is SEHNR and CDR2 is FQNEAQ in the germline V gene (reference sequence). The CDR3 is 12 amino acids. The CDR3 nucleotides read TGTTCCAGCAGCCGTGGGACAGTTGAAGCTTTCTTT. Protein product: CSSSRGTVEAFF.

This clone was recorded a few times. This chain links TRBV7-3 with TRBJ2-7, with 8 bases aligning to TRBD2. In germline, CDR1 is SGHTA, CDR2 FQGTGA. This CDR3 has 13 amino acids. V dropped 5 bases and J dropped 9; count of bases not matched to a gene: 9. In nucleotides, the CDR3 is TGTGCCAGCAGCCCCGGGTCGGGGGGGGCGCAGTACTTC. Its translation is CASSPGSGGAQYF.

The J gene is TRBJ2-2, the V gene TRBV5-1; perhaps TRBD1 as D (5 bases). Trimming left V 0 bases short and J 4 bases short, with 7 bases between. CDR3 length: 14 amino acids. Looked up from germline, CDR1 is SGHRS and CDR2 is YFSETQ. The CDR3 DNA follows: TGCGCCAGCAGCTTGGGACAGCCCACCGGGGAGCTGTTTTTT. Translation gives CASSLGQPTGELFF. Supplemented by reference TRBV5-1 and TRBJ2-2, the full variable domain reads KAGVTQTPRYLIKTRGQQVTLSCSPISGHRSVSWYQQTPGQGLQFLFEYFSETQRNKGNFPGRFSGRQFSNSRSEMNVSTLELGDSALYLCASSLGQPTGELFFGEGSRLTVL.

V and J are TRBV29-1 and TRBJ1-2; 9 nucleotides agree with TRBD1. This CDR3 contains 15 residues. CDR1 SQVTM and CDR2 ANQGSEA come from the germline V gene. Losses at the gene ends were 4 bases for V and 0 bases for J; bases not matched to a gene: 6. The CDR3 is CSVARTGAANYGYTF. The CDR3 bases are TGCAGCGTTGCCCGGACAGGGGCCGCTAACTATGGCTACACCTTC.